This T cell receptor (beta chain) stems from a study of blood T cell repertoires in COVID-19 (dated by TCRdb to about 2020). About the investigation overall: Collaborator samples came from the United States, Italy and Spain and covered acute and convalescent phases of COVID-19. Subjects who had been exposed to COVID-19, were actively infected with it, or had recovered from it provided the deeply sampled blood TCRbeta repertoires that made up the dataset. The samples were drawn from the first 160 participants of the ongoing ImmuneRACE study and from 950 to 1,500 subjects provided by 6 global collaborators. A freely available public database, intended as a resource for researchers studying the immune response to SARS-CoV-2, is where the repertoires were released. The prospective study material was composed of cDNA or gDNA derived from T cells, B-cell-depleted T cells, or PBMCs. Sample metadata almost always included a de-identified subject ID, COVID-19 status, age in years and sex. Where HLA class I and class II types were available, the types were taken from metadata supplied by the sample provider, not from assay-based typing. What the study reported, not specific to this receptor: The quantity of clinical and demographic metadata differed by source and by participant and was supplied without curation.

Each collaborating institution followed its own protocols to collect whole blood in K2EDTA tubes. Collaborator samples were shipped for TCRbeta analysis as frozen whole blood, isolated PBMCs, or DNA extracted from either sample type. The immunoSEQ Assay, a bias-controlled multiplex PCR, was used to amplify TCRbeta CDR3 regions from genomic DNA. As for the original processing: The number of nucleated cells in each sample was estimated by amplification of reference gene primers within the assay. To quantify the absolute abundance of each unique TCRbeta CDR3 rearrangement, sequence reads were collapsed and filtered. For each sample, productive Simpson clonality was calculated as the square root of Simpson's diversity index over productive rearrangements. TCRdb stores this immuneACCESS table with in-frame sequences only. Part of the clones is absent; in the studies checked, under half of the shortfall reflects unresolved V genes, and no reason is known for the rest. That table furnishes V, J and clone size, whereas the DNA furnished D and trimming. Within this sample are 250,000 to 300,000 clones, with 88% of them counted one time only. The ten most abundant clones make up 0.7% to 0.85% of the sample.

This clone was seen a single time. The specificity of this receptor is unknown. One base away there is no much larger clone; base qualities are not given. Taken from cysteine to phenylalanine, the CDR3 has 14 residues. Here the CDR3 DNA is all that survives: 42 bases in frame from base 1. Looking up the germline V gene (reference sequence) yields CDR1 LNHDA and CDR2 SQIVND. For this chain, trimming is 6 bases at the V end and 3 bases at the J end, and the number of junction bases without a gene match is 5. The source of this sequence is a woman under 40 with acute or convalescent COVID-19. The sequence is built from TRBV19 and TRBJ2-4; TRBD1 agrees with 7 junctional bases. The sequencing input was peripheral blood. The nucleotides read TGTGCCAGTAGCTTGGACAGGATCAAAAACATTCAGTACTTC. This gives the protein CASSLDRIKNIQYF.